The sequence of this T cell receptor beta chain was determined in a study of persistence of HIV-infected CD4 T cells. Notes on this clone: Its antigen is unidentified.

With 5 bases removed from V and 4 bases from J, the gap between germline ends came to 13 bases. The CDR3 covers 14 residues. Germline V gene sequence: CDR1 KGHDR, CDR2 SFDVKD. This nonspecific control used anti-CD3/anti-CD28 bead stimulation of CD4+ T cells. Responding CD4+ T cells were sorted by upregulation of both CD40 ligand and CD69. These HIV-1-infected adults initiated suppressive ART in chronic infection. Anti-CD28/CD49d costimulation, CD40-blocking antibody and enfuvirtide were given to CD8-depleted PBMCs for about 17 hours. Study-wide findings and caveats: TCRbeta richness was lower in CMV- and Gag-responding cells than in anti-CD3/anti-CD28-responding cells. Antigen-responding cells were enriched for degenerate expanded CDR3beta sequences.

Sequencing used immunoSEQ version 4 in survey mode. TCRdb's table, derived via immunoSEQ multiplex PCR, lists solely in-frame clones and lacks some. The table has 35,000 to 55,000 clones, 88% seen once. The chain couples TRBV24-1 to TRBJ2-5, with D possibly TRBD2 on 6 matching bases. This clonotype was obtained from an adult woman with HIV who was CMV-seropositive. This material consisted of CD4+ T cells sorted from PBMCs after roughly 19-hour stimulation, taken from a patient who received antiretroviral therapy. In DNA, the CDR3 is TGTGCCACCAGTGCTTCTGCGGGGAGAGAGACCCAGTACTTC. Encoded protein: CATSASAGRETQYF.